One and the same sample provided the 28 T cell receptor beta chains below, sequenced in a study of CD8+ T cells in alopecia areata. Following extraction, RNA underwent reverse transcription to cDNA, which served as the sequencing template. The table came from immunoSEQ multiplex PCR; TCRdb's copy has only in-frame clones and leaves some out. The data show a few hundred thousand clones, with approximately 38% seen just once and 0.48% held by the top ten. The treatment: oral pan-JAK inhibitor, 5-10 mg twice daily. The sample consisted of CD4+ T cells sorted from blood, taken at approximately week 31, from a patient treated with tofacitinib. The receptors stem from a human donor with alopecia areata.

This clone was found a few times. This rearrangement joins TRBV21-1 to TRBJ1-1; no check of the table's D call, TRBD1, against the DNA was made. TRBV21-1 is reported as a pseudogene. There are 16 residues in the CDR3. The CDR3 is CASSKPWRTGNTEAFF. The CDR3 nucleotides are TGTGCCAGCAGCAAACCCTGGAGGACAGGGAACACTGAAGCTTTCTTT.

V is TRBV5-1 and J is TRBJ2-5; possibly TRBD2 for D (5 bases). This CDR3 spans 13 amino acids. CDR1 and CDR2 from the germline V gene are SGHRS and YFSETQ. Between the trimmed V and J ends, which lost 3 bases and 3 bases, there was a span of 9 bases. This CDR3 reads CASSSGEKETQYF. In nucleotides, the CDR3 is TGCGCCAGCAGCTCCGGGGAAAAAGAGACCCAGTACTTC.

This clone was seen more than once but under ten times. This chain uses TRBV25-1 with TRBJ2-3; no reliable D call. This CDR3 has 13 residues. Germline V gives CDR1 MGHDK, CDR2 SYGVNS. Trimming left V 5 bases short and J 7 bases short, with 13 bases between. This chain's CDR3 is CASSLPRYHTQYF. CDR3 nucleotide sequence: TGTGCCAGCAGTCTACCCCGGTATCATACGCAGTATTTT.

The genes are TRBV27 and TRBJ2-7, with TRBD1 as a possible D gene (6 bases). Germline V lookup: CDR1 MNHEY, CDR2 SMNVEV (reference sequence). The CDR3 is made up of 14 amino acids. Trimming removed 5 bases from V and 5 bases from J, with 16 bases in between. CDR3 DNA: TGTGCCAGCAGTCTCTACGCACAGGGTAACGAGCAGTACTTC. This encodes CASSLYAQGNEQYF.

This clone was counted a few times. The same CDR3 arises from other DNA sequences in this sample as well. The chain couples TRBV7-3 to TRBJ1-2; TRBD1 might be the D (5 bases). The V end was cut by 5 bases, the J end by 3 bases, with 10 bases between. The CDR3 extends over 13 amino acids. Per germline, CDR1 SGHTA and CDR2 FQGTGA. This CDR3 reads CASSLGTDYGYTF. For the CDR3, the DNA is TGTGCCAGCAGCCTAGGGACCGACTATGGCTACACCTTC.

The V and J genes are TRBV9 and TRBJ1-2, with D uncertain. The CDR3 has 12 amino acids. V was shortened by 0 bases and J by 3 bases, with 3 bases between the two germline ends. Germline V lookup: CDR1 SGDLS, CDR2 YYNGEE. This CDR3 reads CASSVEDYGYTF. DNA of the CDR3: TGTGCCAGCAGCGTAGAGGACTATGGCTACACCTTC.

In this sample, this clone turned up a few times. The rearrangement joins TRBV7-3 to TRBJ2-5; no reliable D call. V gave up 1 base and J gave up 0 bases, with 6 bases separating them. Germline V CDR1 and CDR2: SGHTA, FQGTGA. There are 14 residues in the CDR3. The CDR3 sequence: CASSLMANQETQYF. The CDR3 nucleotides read TGTGCCAGCAGCTTAATGGCGAACCAAGAGACCCAGTACTTC.

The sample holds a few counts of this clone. The CDR3 DNA reads TGTGCCAGTAGTCCCCAGACAGGGGGCGGGTACGAGCAGTACTTC. This sequence encodes CASSPQTGGGYEQYF. The chain combines TRBV19 with TRBJ2-7, with TRBD1 matching over 10 bases. CDR3 size: 15 residues. Germline V gene data show CDR1 as LNHDA and CDR2 as SQIVND (reference sequence). The V segment lost 5 bases and the J segment 4 bases; nucleotides outside the gene matches: 8.

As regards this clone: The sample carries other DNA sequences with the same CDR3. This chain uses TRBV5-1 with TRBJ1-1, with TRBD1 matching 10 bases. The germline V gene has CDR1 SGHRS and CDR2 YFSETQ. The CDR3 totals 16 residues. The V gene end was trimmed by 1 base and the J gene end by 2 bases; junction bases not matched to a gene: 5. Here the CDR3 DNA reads TGCGCCAGCAGCTTGAGGACAGGGGGTCTCAACACTGAAGCTTTCTTT. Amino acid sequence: CASSLRTGGLNTEAFF.

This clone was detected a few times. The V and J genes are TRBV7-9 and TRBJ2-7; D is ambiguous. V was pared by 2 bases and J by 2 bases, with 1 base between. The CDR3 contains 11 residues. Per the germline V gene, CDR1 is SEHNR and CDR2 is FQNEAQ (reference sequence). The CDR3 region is CASSLTYEQYF. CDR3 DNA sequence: TGTGCCAGCAGCTTAACCTACGAGCAGTACTTC.

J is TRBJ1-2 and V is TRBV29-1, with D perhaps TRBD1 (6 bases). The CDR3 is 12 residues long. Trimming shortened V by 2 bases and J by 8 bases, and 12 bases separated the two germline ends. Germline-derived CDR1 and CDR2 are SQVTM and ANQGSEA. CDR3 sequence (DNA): TGCAGCGTTGAACAGGGGAAACGCGGCTACACCTTC. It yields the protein CSVEQGKRGYTF. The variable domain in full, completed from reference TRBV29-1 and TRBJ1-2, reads SAVISQKPSRDICQRGTSLTIQCQVDSQVTMMFWYRQQPGQSLTLIATANQGSEATYESGFVIDKFPISRPNLTFSTLTVSNMSPEDSSIYLCSVEQGKRGYTFGSGTRLTVV.

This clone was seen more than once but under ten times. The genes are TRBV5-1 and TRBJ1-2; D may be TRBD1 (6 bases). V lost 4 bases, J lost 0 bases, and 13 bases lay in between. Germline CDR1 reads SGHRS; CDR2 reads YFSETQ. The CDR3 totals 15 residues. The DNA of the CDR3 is TGCGCCAGCAGCGAACAGGGCCTCCCTAACTATGGCTACACCTTC. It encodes CASSEQGLPNYGYTF. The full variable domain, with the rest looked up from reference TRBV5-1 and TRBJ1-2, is KAGVTQTPRYLIKTRGQQVTLSCSPISGHRSVSWYQQTPGQGLQFLFEYFSETQRNKGNFPGRFSGRQFSNSRSEMNVSTLELGDSALYLCASSEQGLPNYGYTFGSGTRLTVV.

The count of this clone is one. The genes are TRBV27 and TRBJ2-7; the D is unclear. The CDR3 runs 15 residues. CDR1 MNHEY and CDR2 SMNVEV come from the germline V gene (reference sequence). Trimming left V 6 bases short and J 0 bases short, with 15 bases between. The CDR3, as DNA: TGTGCCAGCAGACCGACGACCTTGAACTCCTACGAGCAGTACTTC. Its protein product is CASRPTTLNSYEQYF.

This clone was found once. CDR3 residues: CSVGRYNEKLFF. The CDR3 nucleotides are TGCAGCGTAGGACGGTATAATGAAAAACTGTTTTTT. The rearrangement joins TRBV29-1 to TRBJ1-4; D gene uncertain. CDR3 length equals 12 residues. Germline V CDR1 and CDR2: SQVTM, ANQGSEA. Trimming stripped 6 bases from V and 4 bases from J, with 9 bases between.

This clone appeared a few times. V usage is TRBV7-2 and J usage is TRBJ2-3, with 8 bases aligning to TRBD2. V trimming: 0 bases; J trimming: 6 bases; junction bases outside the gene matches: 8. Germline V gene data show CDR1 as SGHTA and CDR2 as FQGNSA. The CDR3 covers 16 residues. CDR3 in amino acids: CASSLALAGTMDTQYF. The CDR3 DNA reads TGTGCCAGCAGCTTAGCGCTAGCGGGTACTATGGATACGCAGTATTTT.

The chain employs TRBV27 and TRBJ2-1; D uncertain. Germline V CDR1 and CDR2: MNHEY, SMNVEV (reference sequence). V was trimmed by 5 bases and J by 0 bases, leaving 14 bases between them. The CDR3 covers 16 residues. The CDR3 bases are TGTGCCAGCAGTGATTCTTCGGCAAACTCCTACAATGAGCAGTTCTTC. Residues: CASSDSSANSYNEQFF.

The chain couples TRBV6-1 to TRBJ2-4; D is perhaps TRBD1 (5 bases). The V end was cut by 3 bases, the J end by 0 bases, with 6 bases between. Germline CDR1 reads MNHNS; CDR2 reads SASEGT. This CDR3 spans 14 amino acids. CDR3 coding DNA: TGTGCCAGCAGTGAGGGGCTAGCCAAAAACATTCAGTACTTC. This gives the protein CASSEGLAKNIQYF.

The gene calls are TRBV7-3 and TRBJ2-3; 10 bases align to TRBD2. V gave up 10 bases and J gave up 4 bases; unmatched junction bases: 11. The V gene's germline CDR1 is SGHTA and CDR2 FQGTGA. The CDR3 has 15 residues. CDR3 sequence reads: CATSRSGGASDTQYF. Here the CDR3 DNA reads TGTGCCACCTCACGGAGCGGGGGGGCATCAGATACGCAGTATTTT.

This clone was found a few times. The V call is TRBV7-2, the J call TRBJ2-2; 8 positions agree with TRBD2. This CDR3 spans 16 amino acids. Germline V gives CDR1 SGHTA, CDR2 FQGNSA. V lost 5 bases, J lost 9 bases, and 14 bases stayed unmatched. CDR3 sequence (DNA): TGTGCCAGCAGCCCGGGAGGGGCACGACCGAGTAGGGAGCTGTTTTTT. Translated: CASSPGGARPSRELFF. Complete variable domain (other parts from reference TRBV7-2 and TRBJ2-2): GAGVSQSPSNKVTEKGKDVELRCDPISGHTALYWYRQSLGQGLEFLIYFQGNSAPDKSGLPSDRFSAERTGGSVSTLTIQRTQQEDSAVYLCASSPGGARPSRELFFGEGSRLTVL.

DNA for the CDR3: TGTGCCAGCAGGAGACAGGGTCGGGGGACTGAAGCTTTCTTT. Translated: CASRRQGRGTEAFF. This chain joins TRBV2 and TRBJ1-1, with 7 bases matching TRBD1. V dropped 6 bases and J dropped 5; count of bases not matched to a gene: 9. The CDR3 is made up of 14 amino acids. Germline V gene data show CDR1 as SNHLY and CDR2 as FYNNEI.

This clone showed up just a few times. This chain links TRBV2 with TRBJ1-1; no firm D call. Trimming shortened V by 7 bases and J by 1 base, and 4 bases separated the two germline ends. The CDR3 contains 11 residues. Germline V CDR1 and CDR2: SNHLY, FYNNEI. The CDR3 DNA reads TGTGCCAGCATGGCGAACACTGAAGCTTTCTTT. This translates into CASMANTEAFF.

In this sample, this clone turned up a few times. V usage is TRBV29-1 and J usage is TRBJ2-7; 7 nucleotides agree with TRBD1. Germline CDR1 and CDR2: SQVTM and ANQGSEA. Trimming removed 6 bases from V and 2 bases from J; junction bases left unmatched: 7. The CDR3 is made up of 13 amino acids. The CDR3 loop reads CSVEWDSTYEQYF. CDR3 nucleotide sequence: TGCAGCGTCGAGTGGGACAGCACCTACGAGCAGTACTTC.

In DNA form, the CDR3 reads TGTGCCACTAGGCCGGGCGGCTATGGCTACACCTTC. Its translation is CATRPGGYGYTF. J is TRBJ1-2 and V is TRBV7-9; D is ambiguous. This CDR3 region has 12 residues. Looked up from germline, CDR1 is SEHNR and CDR2 is FQNEAQ (reference sequence). With 10 bases removed from V and 4 bases from J, the gap between germline ends came to 13 bases. Based on the CDR3 plus reference TRBV7-9 and TRBJ1-2, the full variable domain is DTGVSQNPRHKITKRGQNVTFRCDPISEHNRLYWYRQTLGQGPEFLTYFQNEAQLEKSRLLSDRFSAERPKGSFSTLEIQRTEQGDSAMYLCATRPGGYGYTFGSGTRLTVV.

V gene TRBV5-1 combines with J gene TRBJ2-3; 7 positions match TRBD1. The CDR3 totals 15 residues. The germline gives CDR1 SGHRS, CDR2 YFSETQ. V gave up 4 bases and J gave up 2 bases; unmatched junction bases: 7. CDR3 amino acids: CASSRQGDITDTQYF. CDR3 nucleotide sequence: TGCGCCAGCAGCCGTCAGGGGGATATCACAGATACGCAGTATTTT.

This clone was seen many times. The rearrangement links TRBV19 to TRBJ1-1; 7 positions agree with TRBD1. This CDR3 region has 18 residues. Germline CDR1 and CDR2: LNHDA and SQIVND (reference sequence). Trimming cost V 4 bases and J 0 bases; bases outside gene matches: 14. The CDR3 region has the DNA TGTGCCAGTAGTAAATCCTGGACAGGAGGCGGGTTGAACACTGAAGCTTTCTTT. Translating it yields CASSKSWTGGGLNTEAFF. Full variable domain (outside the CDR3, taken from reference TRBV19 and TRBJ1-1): DGGITQSPKYLFRKEGQNVTLSCEQNLNHDAMYWYRQDPGQGLRLIYYSQIVNDFQKGDIAEGYSVSREKKESFPLTVTSAQKNPTAFYLCASSKSWTGGGLNTEAFFGQGTRLTVV.

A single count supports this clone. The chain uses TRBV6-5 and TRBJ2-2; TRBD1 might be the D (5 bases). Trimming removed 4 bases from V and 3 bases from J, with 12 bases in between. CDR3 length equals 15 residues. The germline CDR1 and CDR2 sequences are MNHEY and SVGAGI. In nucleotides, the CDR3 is TGTGCCAGCAGTTGGGGCAGGGCGGACACCGGGGAGCTGTTTTTT. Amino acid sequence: CASSWGRADTGELFF.

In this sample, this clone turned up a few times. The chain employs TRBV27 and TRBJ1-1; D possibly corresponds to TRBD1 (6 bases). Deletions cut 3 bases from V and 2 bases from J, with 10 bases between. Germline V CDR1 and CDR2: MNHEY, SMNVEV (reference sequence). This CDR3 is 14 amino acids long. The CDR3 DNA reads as TGTGCCAGCAGTTTTGGACAGATAAACACTGAAGCTTTCTTT. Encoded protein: CASSFGQINTEAFF.

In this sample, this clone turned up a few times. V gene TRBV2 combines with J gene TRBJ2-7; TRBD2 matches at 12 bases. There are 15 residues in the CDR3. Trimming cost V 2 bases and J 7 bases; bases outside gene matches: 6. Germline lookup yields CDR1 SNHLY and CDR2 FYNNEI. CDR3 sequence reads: CASSERLAGGGEQYF. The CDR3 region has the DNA TGTGCCAGCAGTGAAAGGCTAGCGGGAGGGGGTGAGCAGTACTTC.